The 4 T cell receptor beta chains presented below share a single source sample, sequenced in a study of blood T cell repertoires in COVID-19. Only in-frame clones appear in the TCRdb table, and some are missing; sequencing was by immunoSEQ multiplex PCR. The sample consists of 250,000 or so clones, around 89% of them appearing once. The sample consisted of PBMCs or T cells enriched from blood (not recorded which). These receptors were collected from a man aged 35-49 years who had recovered from COVID-19.

V usage is TRBV7-6 and J usage is TRBJ2-1; a possible D gene is TRBD2 (6 bases). Germline values: CDR1 SGHVS, CDR2 FNYEAQ. The CDR3 extends over 16 amino acids. V lost 4 bases and J 3 bases, leaving 16 bases between the germline ends. As DNA, the CDR3 is TGTGCCAGCAGCTCTCCACTAGCTAGGAGCTACAATGAGCAGTTCTTC. Protein sequence: CASSSPLARSYNEQFF.

The rearrangement uses TRBV24-1 and TRBJ2-5, with 9 bases fitting TRBD1. Germline V gene sequence: CDR1 KGHDR, CDR2 SFDVKD. CDR3 length equals 14 residues. The ends lost 10 bases at V and 4 bases at J; junction bases unmatched: 9. CDR3 sequence: CATSTGGAGETQYF. DNA for the CDR3: TGTGCCACAAGTACAGGGGGCGCCGGAGAGACCCAGTACTTC.

The rearrangement uses TRBV11-2 and TRBJ2-7, with D maybe TRBD2 (5 bases). Trimming took off 7 bases at V and 0 bases at J, with 10 bases between the two ends. CDR1 and CDR2 (germline): SGHAT, FQNNGV. There are 13 residues in the CDR3. In DNA form, the CDR3 reads TGTGCCAGCACGATAGCGAGCTCCTACGAGCAGTACTTC. The encoded protein is CASTIASSYEQYF.

This rearrangement joins TRBV5-6 to TRBJ2-1, with TRBD2 identical over 8 bases. The CDR3 runs 17 residues. V lost 2 bases, J lost 3 bases, and 10 bases stayed unmatched. Germline V gene data show CDR1 as SGHDT and CDR2 as YYEEEE. CDR3 protein: CASSFQPGAGVYNEQFF. Here the CDR3 DNA reads TGTGCCAGCAGCTTTCAACCGGGAGCGGGAGTCTACAATGAGCAGTTCTTC.